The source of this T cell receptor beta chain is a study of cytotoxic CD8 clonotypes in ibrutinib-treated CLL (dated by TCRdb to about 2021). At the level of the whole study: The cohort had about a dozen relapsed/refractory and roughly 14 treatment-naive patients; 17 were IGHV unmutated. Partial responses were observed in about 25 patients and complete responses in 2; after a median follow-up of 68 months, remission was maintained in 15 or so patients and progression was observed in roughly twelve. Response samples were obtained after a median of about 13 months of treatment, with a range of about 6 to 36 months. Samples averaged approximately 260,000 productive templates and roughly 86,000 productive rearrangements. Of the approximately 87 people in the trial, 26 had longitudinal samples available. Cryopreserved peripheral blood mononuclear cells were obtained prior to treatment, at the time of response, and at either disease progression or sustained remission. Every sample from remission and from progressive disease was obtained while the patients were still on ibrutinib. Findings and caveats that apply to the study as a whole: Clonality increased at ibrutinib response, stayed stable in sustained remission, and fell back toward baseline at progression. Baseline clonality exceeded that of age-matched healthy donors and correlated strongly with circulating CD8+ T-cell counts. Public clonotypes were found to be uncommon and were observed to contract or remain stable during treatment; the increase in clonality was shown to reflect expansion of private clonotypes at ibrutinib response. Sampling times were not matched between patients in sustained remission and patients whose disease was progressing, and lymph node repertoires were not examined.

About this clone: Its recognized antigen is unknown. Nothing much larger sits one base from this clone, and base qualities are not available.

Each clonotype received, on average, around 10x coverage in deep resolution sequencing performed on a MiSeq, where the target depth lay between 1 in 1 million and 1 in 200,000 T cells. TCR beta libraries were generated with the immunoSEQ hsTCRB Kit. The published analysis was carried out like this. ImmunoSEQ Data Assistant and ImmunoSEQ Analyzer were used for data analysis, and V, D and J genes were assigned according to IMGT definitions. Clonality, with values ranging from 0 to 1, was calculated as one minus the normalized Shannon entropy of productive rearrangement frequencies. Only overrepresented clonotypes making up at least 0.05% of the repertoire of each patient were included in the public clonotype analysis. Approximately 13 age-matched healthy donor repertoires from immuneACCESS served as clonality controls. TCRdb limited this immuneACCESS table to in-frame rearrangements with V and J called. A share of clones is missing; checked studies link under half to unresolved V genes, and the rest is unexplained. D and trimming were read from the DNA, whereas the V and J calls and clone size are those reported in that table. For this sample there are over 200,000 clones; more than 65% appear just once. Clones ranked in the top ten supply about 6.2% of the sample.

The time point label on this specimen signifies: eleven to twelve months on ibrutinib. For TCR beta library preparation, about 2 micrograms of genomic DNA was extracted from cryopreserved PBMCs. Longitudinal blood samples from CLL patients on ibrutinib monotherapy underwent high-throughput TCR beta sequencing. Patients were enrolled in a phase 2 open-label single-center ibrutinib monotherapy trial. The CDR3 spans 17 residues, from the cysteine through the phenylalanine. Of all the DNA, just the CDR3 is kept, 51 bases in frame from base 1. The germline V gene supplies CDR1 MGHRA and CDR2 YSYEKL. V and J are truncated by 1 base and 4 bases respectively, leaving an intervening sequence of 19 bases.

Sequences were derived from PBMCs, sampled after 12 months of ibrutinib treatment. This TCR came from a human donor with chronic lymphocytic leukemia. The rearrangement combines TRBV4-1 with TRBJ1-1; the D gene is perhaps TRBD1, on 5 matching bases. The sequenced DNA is TGCGCCAGCAGCCAAGTGGTAGGGACGTCTCTCCGCACTGAAGCTTTCTTT. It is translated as CASSQVVGTSLRTEAFF.